Following are 16 T cell receptor beta chains from one sample sequenced in a study of blood T cell repertoires in COVID-19. Method: immunoSEQ multiplex PCR; TCRdb's copy keeps in-frame clones and lacks some. The sample has about 190,000 clones; 82% are singletons. Sequenced input: peripheral blood. The receptors here all came from a woman aged 55-69 years with COVID-19, enrolled during active disease.

J is TRBJ2-1 and V is TRBV7-2, with TRBD2 matching over 12 bases. Trimming removed 0 bases from V and 7 bases from J; junction bases left unmatched: 10. The germline V gene encodes CDR1 SGHTA and CDR2 FQGNSA. The CDR3 loop spans 18 amino acids. The CDR3 DNA reads TGTGCCAGCAGCTTAGCGGGAACTAGCGGGAGGAGGGGGAATGAGCAGTTCTTC. Amino acid sequence: CASSLAGTSGRRGNEQFF.

The chain uses TRBV14 and TRBJ1-3, with 7 nucleotides matching TRBD1. The V gene's germline CDR1 is SGHDN and CDR2 FVKESK. V lost 4 bases to trimming and J lost 0 bases; unmatched junction nucleotides: 6. This CDR3 has 16 residues. The chain's CDR3 is CASSRDRANSGNTIYF. CDR3 coding DNA: TGTGCCAGCAGCCGAGACAGGGCCAACTCTGGAAACACCATATATTTT.

The chain carries TRBV1 and TRBJ1-1; the listed D gene, TRBD1, was not tested against the DNA. TRBV1 is tagged as a pseudogene. This CDR3 spans 13 amino acids. DNA of the CDR3: TGCACCAGCAGCCAGGAGGGGGCTGATGAAGCTTTCTTT. It is translated as CTSSQEGADEAFF.

The chain couples TRBV2 to TRBJ1-6; D unresolved. V was shortened by 3 bases and J by 0 bases, with 9 bases between the two germline ends. This CDR3 comprises 16 residues. Germline V gives CDR1 SNHLY, CDR2 FYNNEI. CDR3 nucleotide sequence: TGTGCCAGCAGTGATCCCCCCAGCTCCTATAATTCACCCCTCCACTTT. Its translation: CASSDPPSSYNSPLHF. Looking up the rest from reference TRBV2 and TRBJ1-6 gives the full variable domain: EPEVTQTPSHQVTQMGQEVILRCVPISNHLYFYWYRQILGQKVEFLVSFYNNEISEKSEIFDDQFSVERPDGSNFTLKIRSTKLEDSAMYFCASSDPPSSYNSPLHFGNGTRLTVT.

This chain connects TRBV29-1 to TRBJ2-4; D possibly corresponds to TRBD1 (5 bases). CDR3 length equals 12 residues. From germline, CDR1 is SQVTM and CDR2 ANQGSEA. Trimming took 4 bases from V and 5 from J, leaving 9 bases between them. The CDR3 nucleotides read TGCAGCGTTGTGCTGGGGCAAAACATTCAGTACTTC. Residues: CSVVLGQNIQYF.

CDR3 coding DNA: TGTGCCAGCAGCTTAGGTCAGGGCGAGGATTCACCCCTCCACTTT. Amino acids: CASSLGQGEDSPLHF. The rearrangement joins TRBV7-9 to TRBJ1-6; D possibly corresponds to TRBD1 (5 bases). CDR3 size: 15 residues. V lost 1 base and J 8 bases, leaving 12 bases between the germline ends. Germline V gene data show CDR1 as SEHNR and CDR2 as FQNEAQ (reference sequence).

The J gene is TRBJ1-1, the V gene TRBV5-4; no definite D call. The germline V and J ends were trimmed by 4 bases and 0 bases, with 13 bases remaining between them. There are 15 residues in the CDR3. Per germline, CDR1 SGHNT and CDR2 YYREEE (reference sequence). CDR3 DNA sequence: TGTGCCAGCAGCGCACCTGGGCATGTGAACACTGAAGCTTTCTTT. Its protein is CASSAPGHVNTEAFF.

This chain joins TRBV2 and TRBJ2-5; possible D gene TRBD1, 6 bases. This CDR3 has 16 amino acids. From germline, CDR1 is SNHLY and CDR2 FYNNEI. V lost 8 bases, J lost 2 bases, and 21 bases lay in between. The CDR3 reads CASGERGLGRQETQYF. CDR3 DNA: TGTGCCAGCGGAGAAAGGGGGTTAGGTCGGCAAGAGACCCAGTACTTC.

This clone was recorded a few times. The chain recombines TRBV2 with TRBJ2-1, with D uncertain. In germline, CDR1 is SNHLY, CDR2 FYNNEI. With 10 bases removed from V and 0 bases from J, the gap between germline ends came to 10 bases. This CDR3 has 13 residues. The CDR3 region is CATQISSYNEQFF. The CDR3 nucleotides read TGTGCCACCCAGATAAGCTCCTACAATGAGCAGTTCTTC.

The chain combines TRBV29-1 with TRBJ2-1; 9 nucleotides line up with TRBD2. The V gene end was trimmed by 5 bases and the J gene end by 5 bases; junction bases not matched to a gene: 13. The CDR3 runs to 16 residues. Germline CDR1 reads SQVTM; CDR2 reads ANQGSEA. In nucleotides, the CDR3 is TGCAGCGTTCCCGTGAGTAGCGGGAGTCCCAACAATGAGCAGTTCTTC. This encodes CSVPVSSGSPNNEQFF.

The J gene is TRBJ2-7, the V gene TRBV18, with D possibly being TRBD2 (5 bases). Per germline, CDR1 KGHSH and CDR2 LQKENI. V lost 2 bases and J 6 bases, leaving 23 bases between the germline ends. The CDR3 covers 17 residues. The CDR3 here is CASSPVLSGGSDGEQYF. The CDR3 region has the DNA TGTGCCAGCTCACCAGTCTTGTCGGGTGGGAGTGACGGCGAGCAGTACTTC.

J is TRBJ1-2 and V is TRBV3-1 (or the pseudogene TRBV3-2); 7 bases fit TRBD1. J was trimmed by 6 bases and V by 2 bases; bases with no gene match: 3. The CDR3 runs 13 residues. The germline V gene has CDR1 LGHDT and CDR2 YNNKEL (reference sequence). The CDR3 is CASSQRQGDGYTF. The CDR3 coding sequence is TGTGCCAGCAGCCAACGACAGGGAGATGGCTACACCTTC.

The chain is built from TRBV21-1 and TRBJ2-3; no DNA check was done on the table's D call, TRBD2. TRBV21-1 is marked as a pseudogene. CDR3 size: 14 residues. CDR3 region: CASSGDSTTDTQYF. In nucleotides, the CDR3 is TGTGCCAGCAGCGGGGACTCCACCACAGATACGCAGTATTTT.

The chain couples TRBV5-1 to TRBJ1-4, with 10 bases fitting TRBD1. V was pared by 4 bases and J by 7 bases, with 16 bases of the junction left unmatched. CDR3 length: 18 residues. Germline CDR1 reads SGHRS; CDR2 reads YFSETQ. CDR3 loop: CASSPTPASGTGAEKLFF. As DNA, the CDR3 is TGCGCCAGCAGCCCCACCCCGGCTAGCGGGACAGGGGCTGAAAAACTGTTTTTT. Supplemented by reference TRBV5-1 and TRBJ1-4, the full variable domain reads KAGVTQTPRYLIKTRGQQVTLSCSPISGHRSVSWYQQTPGQGLQFLFEYFSETQRNKGNFPGRFSGRQFSNSRSEMNVSTLELGDSALYLCASSPTPASGTGAEKLFFGSGTQLSVL.

The V and J genes are TRBV6-5 and TRBJ1-2, with D hard to call. V lost 1 base and J 7 bases, leaving 16 bases between the germline ends. Per the germline V gene, CDR1 is MNHEY and CDR2 is SVGAGI. The CDR3 has 15 residues. The CDR3 loop reads CASSYYSQSPFGYTF. The CDR3 bases are TGTGCCAGCAGTTACTATTCGCAGTCCCCTTTTGGCTACACCTTC.

This clone was seen once. CDR3 in DNA: TGTGCCAGTAGTACCCGACAGGGACTCGGGGAGCTGTTTTTT. Translating it yields CASSTRQGLGELFF. The chain carries TRBV19 and TRBJ2-2; D possibly corresponds to TRBD1 (7 bases). Trimming pared 4 bases from V and 7 bases from J, leaving 13 bases between. Germline CDR1 is LNHDA and CDR2 is SQIVND (reference sequence). The CDR3 is 14 residues long.